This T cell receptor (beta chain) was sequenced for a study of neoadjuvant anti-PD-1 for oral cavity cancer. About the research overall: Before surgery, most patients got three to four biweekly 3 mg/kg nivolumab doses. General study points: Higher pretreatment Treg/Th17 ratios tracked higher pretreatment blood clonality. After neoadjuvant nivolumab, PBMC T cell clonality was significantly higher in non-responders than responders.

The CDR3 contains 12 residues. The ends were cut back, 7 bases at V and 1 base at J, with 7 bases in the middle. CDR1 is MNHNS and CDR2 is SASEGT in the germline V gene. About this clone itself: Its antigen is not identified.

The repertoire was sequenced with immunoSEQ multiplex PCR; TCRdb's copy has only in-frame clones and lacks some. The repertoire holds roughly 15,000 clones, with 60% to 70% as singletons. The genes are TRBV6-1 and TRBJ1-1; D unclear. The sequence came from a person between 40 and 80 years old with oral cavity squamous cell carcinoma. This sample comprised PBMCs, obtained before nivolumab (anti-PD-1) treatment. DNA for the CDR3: TGTGCCAGCAACGAACCGAACACTGAAGCTTTCTTT. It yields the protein CASNEPNTEAFF.